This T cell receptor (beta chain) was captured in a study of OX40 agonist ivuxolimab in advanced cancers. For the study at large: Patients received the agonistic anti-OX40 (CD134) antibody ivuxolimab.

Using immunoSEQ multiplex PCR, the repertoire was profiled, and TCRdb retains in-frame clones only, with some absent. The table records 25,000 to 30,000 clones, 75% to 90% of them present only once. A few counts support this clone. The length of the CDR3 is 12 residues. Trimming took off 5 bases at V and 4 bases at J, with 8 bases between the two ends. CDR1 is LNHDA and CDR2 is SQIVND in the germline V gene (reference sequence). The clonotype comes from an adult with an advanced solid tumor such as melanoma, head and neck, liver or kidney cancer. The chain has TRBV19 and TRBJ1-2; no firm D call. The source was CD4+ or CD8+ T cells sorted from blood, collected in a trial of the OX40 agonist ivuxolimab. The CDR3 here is CASSWSPYGYTF. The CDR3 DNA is TGTGCCAGTAGTTGGTCCCCCTATGGCTACACCTTC.